This TCR beta chain was recorded in a study of blood T cell repertoires in COVID-19 (TCRdb year 2020). With regard to the full study: Samples covering the acute and convalescent phases of COVID-19 were provided by collaborators in the United States, Italy and Spain. The material from the prospective study consisted of cDNA or gDNA derived from T cells, B-cell-depleted T cells, or PBMCs. Subjects who had been exposed to COVID-19, were actively infected with it, or had recovered from it provided the deeply sampled blood TCRbeta repertoires that made up the dataset. A freely available public database, intended as a resource for researchers studying the immune response to SARS-CoV-2, is where the repertoires were released. Samples came from the ongoing ImmuneRACE study (first 160 participants) plus 1,254 subjects from 6 global collaborators. The sample metadata nearly always contained a de-identified subject ID, COVID-19 status, age in years and sex. Where available, HLA class I and class II types were taken from metadata supplied by the sample provider and were not determined by assay-based typing.

Participants in the prospective study were enrolled through a virtual design, were aged about 18 to 90 years, and lived in approximately 25 United States geographic areas. Cohort assignment in the prospective study relied on participant-reported clinical history from a screening survey and a study questionnaire. Recovered participants in ImmuneRACE Cohort 3 were defined by two consecutive negative NP/OP PCR tests, clearance by a healthcare professional, or resolution of symptoms. Mobile phlebotomists in the prospective study collected whole blood, serum and a nasopharyngeal or oropharyngeal swab from every participant. Over an approximately 2-month period, participants in the prospective study had the option of providing additional blood draws and questionnaires. Before DNA extraction, prospective study blood samples were shipped either frozen or at room temperature. Trimming costs V 4 bases and J 4 bases, and their ends lie 26 bases apart. CDR1 is given as SGHTA and CDR2 as FQGNSA, both from the germline V gene. Spanning cysteine to phenylalanine, the CDR3 consists of 19 amino acids. Only the CDR3 portion is preserved as DNA: 57 bases, with reading frame beginning at the first base.

On this clone: Its antigen has not been determined. Within one base of it there is no much larger clone, and no base qualities were kept.

The immunoSEQ Assay, a bias-controlled multiplex PCR, was used to amplify TCRbeta CDR3 regions from genomic DNA. The authors processed their data as follows. The number of nucleated cells in each sample was estimated by amplification of reference gene primers within the assay. To quantify the absolute abundance of each unique TCRbeta CDR3 rearrangement, sequence reads were collapsed and filtered. For each sample, productive Simpson clonality was calculated by taking the square root of Simpson's diversity index across productive rearrangements. TCRdb re-hosts the immuneACCESS table, in-frame sequences only. Its copies lack some clones; in the studies checked, an unresolved V gene accounts for under half of them, and the cause for the rest is not known. That table is the source of V, J and clone size, and D and trimming were worked out from the DNA. The table for this sample lists 250,000 or so clones; around 82% of them were counted only once. Jointly, the top ten make up 3.4% of the sample.

What the authors observed across the whole study: How much clinical and demographic metadata was included differed by source and by participant, and the metadata was provided uncurated.

The TCR comes from a middle-aged man who had recovered from COVID-19. Sample: PBMCs or T cells enriched from blood (not recorded which). The chain is made from TRBV7-2 and TRBJ2-1, with TRBD1 as a weak D call on 5 bases. The CDR3 region has the sequence CASSSLANRIKRVYNEQFF. The DNA sequence is as follows: TGTGCCAGCAGCTCACTCGCTAACAGGATTAAAAGAGTTTACAATGAGCAGTTCTTC. Reference TRBV7-2 and TRBJ2-1 proteins supply the regions before and after the CDR3; the full variable domain is: GAGVSQSPSNKVTEKGKDVELRCDPISGHTALYWYRQSLGQGLEFLIYFQGNSAPDKSGLPSDRFSAERTGGSVSTLTIQRTQQEDSAVYLCASSSLANRIKRVYNEQFFGPGTRLTVL.